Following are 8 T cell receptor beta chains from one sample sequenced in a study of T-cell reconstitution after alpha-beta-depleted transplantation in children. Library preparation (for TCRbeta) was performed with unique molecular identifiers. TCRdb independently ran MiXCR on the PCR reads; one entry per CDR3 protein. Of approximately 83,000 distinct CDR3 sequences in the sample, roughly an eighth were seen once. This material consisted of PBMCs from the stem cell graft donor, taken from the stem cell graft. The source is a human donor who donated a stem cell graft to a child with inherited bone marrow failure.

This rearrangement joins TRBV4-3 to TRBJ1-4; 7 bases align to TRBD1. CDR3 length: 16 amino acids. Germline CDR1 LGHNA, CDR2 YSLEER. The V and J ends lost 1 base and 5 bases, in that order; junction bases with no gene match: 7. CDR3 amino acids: CASSQGPDRRNEKLFF. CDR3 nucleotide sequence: TGCGCCAGCAGCCAAGGGCCGGACAGGAGAAATGAAAAACTGTTTTTT.

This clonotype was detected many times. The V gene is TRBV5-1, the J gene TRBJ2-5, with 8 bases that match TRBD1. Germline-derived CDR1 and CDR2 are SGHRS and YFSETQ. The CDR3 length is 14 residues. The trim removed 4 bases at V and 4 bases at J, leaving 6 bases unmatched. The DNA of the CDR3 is TGCGCCAGCAGCCAAGGACAGGGTACAGAGACCCAGTACTTC. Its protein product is CASSQGQGTETQYF.

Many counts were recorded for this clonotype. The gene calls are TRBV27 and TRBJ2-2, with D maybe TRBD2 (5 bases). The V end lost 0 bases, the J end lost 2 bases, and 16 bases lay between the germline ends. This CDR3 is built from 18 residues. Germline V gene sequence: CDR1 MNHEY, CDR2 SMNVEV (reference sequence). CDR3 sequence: CASSLSPLAAINTGELFF. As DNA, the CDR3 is TGTGCCAGCAGTTTATCCCCTCTAGCTGCCATCAACACCGGGGAGCTGTTTTTT.

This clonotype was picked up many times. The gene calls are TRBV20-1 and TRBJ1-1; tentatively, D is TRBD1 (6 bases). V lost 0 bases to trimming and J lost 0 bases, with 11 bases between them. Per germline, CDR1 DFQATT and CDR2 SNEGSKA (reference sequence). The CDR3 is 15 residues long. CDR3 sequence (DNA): TGCAGTGCTAGAGATGGGGACACTCTGAACACTGAAGCTTTCTTT. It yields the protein CSARDGDTLNTEAFF.

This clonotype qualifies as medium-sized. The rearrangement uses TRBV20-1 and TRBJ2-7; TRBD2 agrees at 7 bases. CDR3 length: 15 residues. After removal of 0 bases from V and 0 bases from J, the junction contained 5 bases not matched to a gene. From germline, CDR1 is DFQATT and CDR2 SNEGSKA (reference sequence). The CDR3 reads CSARDPRGSSYEQYF. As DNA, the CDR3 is TGCAGTGCTAGAGATCCGCGCGGGAGCTCCTACGAGCAGTACTTC.

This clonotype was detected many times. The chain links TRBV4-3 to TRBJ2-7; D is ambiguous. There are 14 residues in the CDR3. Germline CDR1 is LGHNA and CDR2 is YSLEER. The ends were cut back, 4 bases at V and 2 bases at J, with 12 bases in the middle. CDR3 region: CASSPRPGTYEQYF. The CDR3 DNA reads TGCGCCAGCAGCCCCCGCCCCGGAACCTACGAGCAGTACTTC.

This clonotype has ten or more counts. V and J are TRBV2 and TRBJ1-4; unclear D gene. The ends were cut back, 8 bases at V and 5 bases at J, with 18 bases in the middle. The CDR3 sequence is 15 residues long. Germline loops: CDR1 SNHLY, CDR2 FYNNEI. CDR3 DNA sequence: TGTGCCAGCTCGCAAGAGACCCGAAGAAATGAAAAACTGTTTTTT. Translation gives CASSQETRRNEKLFF. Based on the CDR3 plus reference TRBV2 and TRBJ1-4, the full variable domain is EPEVTQTPSHQVTQMGQEVILRCVPISNHLYFYWYRQILGQKVEFLVSFYNNEISEKSEIFDDQFSVERPDGSNFTLKIRSTKLEDSAMYFCASSQETRRNEKLFFGSGTQLSVL.

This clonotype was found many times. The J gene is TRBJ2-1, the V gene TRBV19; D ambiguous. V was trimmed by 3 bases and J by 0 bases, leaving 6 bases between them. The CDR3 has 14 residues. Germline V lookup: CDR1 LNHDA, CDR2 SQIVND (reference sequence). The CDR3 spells CASSIPYSYNEQFF. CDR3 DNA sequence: TGTGCCAGTAGTATCCCGTACTCCTACAATGAGCAGTTCTTC.